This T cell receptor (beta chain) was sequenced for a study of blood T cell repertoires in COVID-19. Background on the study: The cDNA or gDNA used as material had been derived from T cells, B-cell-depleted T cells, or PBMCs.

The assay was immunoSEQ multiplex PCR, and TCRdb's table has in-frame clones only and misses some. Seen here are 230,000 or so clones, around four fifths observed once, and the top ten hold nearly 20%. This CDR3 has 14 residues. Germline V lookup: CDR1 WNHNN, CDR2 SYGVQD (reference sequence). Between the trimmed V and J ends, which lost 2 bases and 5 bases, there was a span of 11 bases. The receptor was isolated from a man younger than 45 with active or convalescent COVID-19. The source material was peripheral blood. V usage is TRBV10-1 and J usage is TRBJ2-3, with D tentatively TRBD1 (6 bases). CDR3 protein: CASSERAGEDTQYF. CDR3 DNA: TGCGCCAGCAGTGAGAGGGCAGGGGAAGATACGCAGTATTTT.